The rows below give T cell receptor beta chains drawn from one sample of a study of control samples from healthy donors and cancer patients. Measured with immunoSEQ multiplex PCR; TCRdb has only the in-frame clones, and not every one. The sample includes more than 50,000 clones, about nine tenths of them seen just once. The material sequenced was PBMCs. The source of these receptors is a woman between 50 and 59 years old with colorectal cancer. The CDR3 runs from the conserved cysteine through the conserved F or W. D genes are given only for firm matches. Size is stated for part of the rows, as once, few or many counts, or as a class when the clone is expanded.

V gene	CDR3 length	D gene	J gene	clone size	CDR3 protein	CDR3 DNA
TRBV11-2	15	NA	TRBJ2-7	NA	CASSLVLGTYYEQYF	TGTGCCAGCAGCTTAGTCCTTGGGACCTACTACGAGCAGTACTTC
TRBV14	17	TRBD1	TRBJ1-4	NA	CASSQRPPGQGNEKLFF	TGTGCCAGCAGCCAACGTCCCCCGGGACAGGGAAACGAAAAACTGTTTTTT
TRBV3-1/TRBV3-2	14	NA	TRBJ2-7	NA	CASGSGSYSYEQYF	TGTGCCAGCGGAAGTGGTTCATACTCCTACGAGCAGTACTTC
TRBV5-1	16	NA	TRBJ1-2	NA	CASSNPSGPTFYGYTF	TGCGCCAGCAGCAATCCTTCGGGCCCCACGTTCTATGGCTACACCTTC
TRBV12-3/TRBV12-4	13	NA	TRBJ1-5	once	CASTCDSYWPQHF	TGTGCCAGCACTTGCGACTCTTACTGGCCCCAGCATTTT
TRBV2	14	NA	TRBJ1-2	NA	CASSDKGLPYGYTF	TGTGCCAGCAGTGATAAGGGCCTCCCCTATGGCTACACCTTC
TRBV5-1	20	TRBD1	TRBJ1-3	NA	CASSLGPTGGRGPSGNTIYF	TGCGCCAGCAGCTTGGGACCGACAGGGGGCCGGGGACCCTCTGGAAACACCATATATTTT
TRBV7-8	15	NA	TRBJ2-1	few	CASSLIQTVDNEQFF	TGTGCCAGCAGCTTAATACAGACGGTAGACAATGAGCAGTTCTTC
TRBV7-7	15	NA	TRBJ2-7	NA	CASSLGRGPSYEQYF	TGTGCCAGCAGCTTAGGCCGGGGCCCCTCCTACGAGCAGTACTTC
TRBV10-2	15	NA	TRBJ1-1	NA	CASSDPTRGTTEAFF	TGCGCCAGCAGTGACCCCACACGGGGCACCACTGAAGCTTTCTTT
TRBV5-4	15	TRBD2	TRBJ2-1	NA	CASRFTSGGGDEQFF	TGTGCCAGCAGGTTTACTAGCGGGGGCGGGGATGAGCAGTTCTTC
TRBV30	12	NA	TRBJ2-7	NA	CACRSLLDEQYF	TGTGCCTGCCGGAGTTTACTGGACGAGCAGTACTTC
TRBV6-5	14	TRBD1	TRBJ1-5	NA	CASTPGGGHQPQHF	TGTGCCAGCACTCCGGGAGGGGGCCACCAGCCCCAGCATTTT
TRBV28	12	NA	TRBJ2-3	NA	CASSPASGTQYF	TGTGCCAGCAGCCCCGCTTCGGGTACGCAGTATTTT
TRBV3-1/TRBV3-2	12	NA	TRBJ1-4	NA	CASSQGVSPLFF	TGTGCCAGCAGCCAAGGGGTGTCGCCACTGTTTTTT
TRBV3-1/TRBV3-2	12	NA	TRBJ2-3	NA	CASSAGPDTQYF	TGTGCCAGCAGCGCGGGCCCAGATACGCAGTATTTT
TRBV27	15	NA	TRBJ2-7	NA	CASSSTQGGHYEQYF	TGTGCCAGCAGTTCCACGCAGGGAGGCCACTACGAGCAGTACTTC
TRBV6-5	15	TRBD1	TRBJ1-1	NA	CASRDTGTGISEAFF	TGTGCCAGCAGGGATACCGGGACAGGGATATCTGAAGCTTTCTTT
TRBV28	17	TRBD1	TRBJ2-7	NA	CASSVGTGGVLPYEQYF	TGTGCCAGCAGTGTAGGGACAGGGGGCGTTTTACCCTACGAGCAGTACTTC
TRBV5-5	14	NA	TRBJ2-3	once	CASSLYGETDTQYF	TGTGCCAGCAGCTTGTACGGGGAGACAGATACGCAGTATTTT
TRBV18	16	NA	TRBJ2-4	NA	CASSPRGVQVQNIQYF	TGTGCCAGCTCACCACGGGGGGTCCAGGTTCAAAACATTCAGTACTTC
TRBV10-3	14	NA	TRBJ1-5	NA	CAIRPGLGEQPQHF	TGTGCCATCAGACCGGGACTCGGAGAGCAGCCCCAGCATTTT
TRBV10-3	13	NA	TRBJ1-1	NA	CAIRVKRDTEAFF	TGTGCCATCAGGGTAAAGAGGGACACTGAAGCTTTCTTT
TRBV12-3/TRBV12-4	12	NA	TRBJ1-1	once	CASSFRNTEAFF	TGTGCCAGCAGTTTCAGGAACACTGAAGCTTTCTTT
TRBV7-9	15	NA	TRBJ2-1	NA	CASSLAPGSHNEQFF	TGTGCCAGCAGCTTAGCGCCGGGGTCCCACAATGAGCAGTTCTTC
TRBV6-1	15	NA	TRBJ1-2	NA	CASSERAGLWYGYTF	TGTGCCAGCAGTGAACGGGCAGGCTTATGGTATGGCTACACCTTC
TRBV10-3	18	NA	TRBJ2-3	NA	CAISDSKGGGTGTDTQYF	TGTGCCATCAGTGACTCAAAAGGAGGCGGGACCGGCACAGATACGCAGTATTTT
TRBV6-4	18	NA	TRBJ1-5	NA	CASSDSRVWVYSNQPQHF	TGTGCCAGCAGTGATTCCAGGGTGTGGGTATATAGCAATCAGCCCCAGCATTTT
TRBV7-6	15	NA	TRBJ2-3	NA	CASSLAVGWGDTQYF	TGTGCCAGCAGCTTAGCAGTCGGGTGGGGAGATACGCAGTATTTT
TRBV28	14	NA	TRBJ2-2	NA	CASSFSGNTGELFF	TGTGCCAGCAGTTTCTCCGGGAACACCGGGGAGCTGTTTTTT
TRBV3-1/TRBV3-2	16	TRBD2	TRBJ2-1	NA	CASSRLRLAGGTEQFF	TGTGCCAGCAGCCGCCTAAGACTAGCGGGAGGTACGGAGCAGTTCTTC
TRBV30	13	TRBD1	TRBJ2-5	NA	CAWDGTGGETQYF	TGTGCCTGGGACGGGACAGGGGGAGAGACCCAGTACTTC
TRBV19	12	TRBD1	TRBJ2-1	once	CATSPGQNEQFF	TGTGCCACCTCCCCGGGACAGAATGAGCAGTTCTTC
TRBV19	15	TRBD1	TRBJ1-1	NA	CASRSLGQGLAEAFF	TGTGCCAGTAGATCTTTGGGACAGGGCCTGGCTGAAGCTTTCTTT
TRBV5-1	16	NA	TRBJ1-1	NA	CASSLGKGGLNTEAFF	TGCGCCAGCAGCTTGGGGAAGGGGGGACTGAACACTGAAGCTTTCTTT
TRBV3-1/TRBV3-2	12	NA	TRBJ1-2	NA	CASSQAYRGYTF	TGTGCCAGCAGCCAAGCCTACCGAGGCTACACCTTC
TRBV6-1	14	NA	TRBJ1-1	NA	CASSEVLGFGEAFF	TGTGCCAGCAGTGAAGTACTGGGGTTCGGAGAAGCTTTCTTT
TRBV5-1	15	TRBD2	TRBJ2-1	once	CASSTGTSGRNEQFF	TGCGCCAGCAGCACCGGGACTAGCGGGAGAAATGAGCAGTTCTTC
TRBV2	16	TRBD1	TRBJ1-2	NA	CASRRTGDRANYGYTF	TGTGCCAGCAGGCGTACAGGGGATCGAGCTAACTATGGCTACACCTTC
TRBV3-1/TRBV3-2	16	TRBD2	TRBJ2-3	NA	CASSQLGGGAGDTQYF	TGTGCCAGCAGCCAACTCGGCGGGGGGGCAGGAGATACGCAGTATTTT
TRBV5-1	18	TRBD2	TRBJ2-5	NA	CASSSGLAGGPSQETQYF	TGCGCCAGCAGCTCGGGACTAGCGGGAGGGCCCTCCCAAGAGACCCAGTACTTC
TRBV11-2	14	NA	TRBJ2-1	NA	CASSLAGLYNEQFF	TGTGCCAGCAGCTTAGCAGGGCTTTACAATGAGCAGTTCTTC
TRBV30	16	NA	TRBJ1-5	NA	CAWSDPSGGSNQPQHF	TGTGCCTGGAGCGACCCTTCAGGAGGTAGCAATCAGCCCCAGCATTTT
TRBV4-1	16	NA	TRBJ2-4	NA	CASSQVHLGVGNIQYF	TGCGCCAGCAGCCAAGTACATTTGGGAGTCGGAAACATTCAGTACTTC
TRBV30	13	TRBD1	TRBJ1-1	NA	CASAQGGGTEAFF	TGTGCCTCCGCACAGGGGGGTGGCACTGAAGCTTTCTTT
TRBV18	12	NA	TRBJ2-7	NA	CASSPGPGEQYF	TGTGCCAGCTCACCAGGGCCCGGTGAGCAGTACTTC
TRBV5-4	15	TRBD2	TRBJ2-3	once	CASSPLAGGRDTQYF	TGTGCCAGCAGCCCACTAGCGGGGGGGCGGGATACGCAGTATTTT
TRBV30	13	NA	TRBJ1-3	NA	CAWALGSGNTIYF	TGTGCCTGGGCCCTTGGTTCTGGAAACACCATATATTTT
TRBV11-2	14	NA	TRBJ1-6	NA	CASSAHSSGSPLHF	TGTGCCAGCAGTGCCCACAGCTCGGGTTCACCCCTCCACTTT
TRBV20-1	19	TRBD2	TRBJ2-5	NA	CSASPWRSGLAEAEETQYF	TGCAGTGCTAGTCCCTGGCGTTCTGGACTAGCGGAGGCAGAAGAGACCCAGTACTTC
TRBV18	11	NA	TRBJ1-2	NA	CASSPGFGYTF	TGTGCCAGCTCACCAGGGTTTGGCTACACCTTC
TRBV3-1/TRBV3-2	16	NA	TRBJ1-5	NA	CASSQRPGVVRQPQHF	TGTGCCAGCAGCCAAAGGCCAGGGGTCGTCCGGCAGCCCCAGCATTTT
TRBV15	16	NA	TRBJ1-6	NA	CATSRDINGRDSPLHF	TGTGCCACCAGCAGAGATATAAACGGCCGGGATTCACCCCTCCACTTT
TRBV6-5	13	NA	TRBJ1-1	NA	CASRSTVNTEAFF	TGTGCCAGCAGATCTACGGTGAACACTGAAGCTTTCTTT
TRBV5-1	13	NA	TRBJ2-1	NA	CASTETIGREQFF	TGCGCCAGCACCGAAACTATCGGACGGGAGCAGTTCTTC